Sequencing of this TCR beta chain was carried out in a study of blood T cell repertoires in COVID-19. Whole-study context: Acute and convalescent COVID-19 specimens originated in the United States, Italy and Spain. Sources were T cells, B-cell-depleted T cells, or PBMCs; the material itself was cDNA or gDNA.

Per the germline V gene, CDR1 is PRHDT and CDR2 is FYEKMQ (reference sequence). V lost 5 bases to trimming and J lost 5 bases; unmatched junction nucleotides: 14. The CDR3 extends over 17 amino acids. Source study methods: It was from reference gene primer amplification that nucleated cell counts were estimated. Sequencing used immunoSEQ multiplex PCR; TCRdb keeps in-frame clones, though not all of them. That table is the source of V, J and clone size, and D and trimming were worked out from the DNA. The table has some 150,000 clones, roughly 84% seen once. The receptor comes from a human donor in a cohort sampled during active COVID-19. The chain combines TRBV13 with TRBJ2-2; 7 nucleotides line up with TRBD1. Sequencing used peripheral blood. The DNA for the CDR3 is TGTGCCAGCAGCCGCCCTAAAGACAGGGTAGGAACCGGGGAGCTGTTTTTT. This sequence encodes CASSRPKDRVGTGELFF. Complete variable domain (other parts from reference TRBV13 and TRBJ2-2): AAGVIQSPRHLIKEKRETATLKCYPIPRHDTVYWYQQGPGQDPQFLISFYEKMQSDKGSIPDRFSAQQFSDYHSELNMSSLELGDSALYFCASSRPKDRVGTGELFFGEGSRLTVL.